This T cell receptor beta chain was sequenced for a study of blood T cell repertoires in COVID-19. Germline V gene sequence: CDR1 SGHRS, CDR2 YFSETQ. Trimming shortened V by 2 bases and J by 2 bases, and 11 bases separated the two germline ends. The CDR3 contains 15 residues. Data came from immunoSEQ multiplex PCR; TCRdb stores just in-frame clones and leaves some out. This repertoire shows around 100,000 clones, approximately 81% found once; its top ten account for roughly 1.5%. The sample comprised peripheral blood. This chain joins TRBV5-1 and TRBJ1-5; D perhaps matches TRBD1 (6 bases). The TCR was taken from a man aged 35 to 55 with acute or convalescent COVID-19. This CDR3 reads CASSLGDTRNQPQHF. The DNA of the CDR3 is TGCGCCAGCAGCTTAGGGGACACCCGCAATCAGCCCCAGCATTTT. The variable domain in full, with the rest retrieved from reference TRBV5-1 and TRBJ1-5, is KAGVTQTPRYLIKTRGQQVTLSCSPISGHRSVSWYQQTPGQGLQFLFEYFSETQRNKGNFPGRFSGRQFSNSRSEMNVSTLELGDSALYLCASSLGDTRNQPQHFGDGTRLSIL.